This is a list of T cell receptor beta chains from one sample in a study of T-cell memory formation after mild COVID-19. TCRdb reanalysed the 5' RACE reads using MiXCR and keeps one entry per CDR3 protein. The sample has about 82,000 distinct CDR3 sequences; more than 12% are singletons. Sequenced sample: PBMCs or a T cell subset sorted from them (not recorded which). The source of these receptors is a man aged 18 to 29 who had mild COVID-19 (a few samples of this study predate the infection). Cell type and time point are not known. The CDR3 runs from the conserved cysteine through the conserved F or W. The order of the fields is D gene, J gene, V gene, clone size, CDR3 protein, CDR3 DNA. The D gene is left open where the match is weak. Expanded clones are given a class, and other clones once, few, many or no size at all.

.	TRBJ2-2	TRBV4-2	few	CASSQEEGRELFF	TGTGCCAGCAGCCAAGAAGAAGGGCGGGAGCTGTTTTTT
TRBD1	TRBJ1-5	TRBV9	.	CASSGESGTGIERGNQPQHF	TGTGCCAGCAGCGGAGAATCCGGGACAGGGATTGAGCGCGGCAATCAGCCCCAGCATTTT
.	TRBJ2-5	TRBV29-1	few	CSVDDSQETQYF	TGCAGCGTTGACGACAGTCAAGAGACCCAGTACTTC
.	TRBJ2-5	TRBV25-1	.	CASSEDRFGSWETQYF	TGTGCCAGCAGTGAAGACCGTTTTGGGAGTTGGGAGACCCAGTACTTC
TRBD2	TRBJ2-5	TRBV6-2/TRBV6-3	.	CASGGGEQETQYF	TGTGCCAGCGGCGGGGGGGAGCAAGAGACCCAGTACTTC
.	TRBJ1-5	TRBV4-1	few	CASSQGTNQPQHF	TGCGCCAGCAGCCAAGGCACGAATCAGCCCCAGCATTTT
.	TRBJ2-1	TRBV12-3/TRBV12-4	.	CASSQSPNEQFF	TGTGCCAGCAGCCAATCCCCCAATGAGCAGTTCTTC
TRBD1	TRBJ1-2	TRBV6-5	many	CASSPGQGGKGYTF	TGTGCCAGCAGTCCCGGACAGGGCGGAAAAGGCTACACCTTC
.	TRBJ1-4	TRBV2	.	CASSNPRNTNEKLFF	TGTGCCAGCAGTAACCCCCGGAACACGAATGAAAAACTGTTTTTT
.	TRBJ1-3	TRBV7-6	.	CASSLGRDPGNTIYF	TGTGCCAGCAGCTTGGGCAGGGATCCTGGAAACACCATATATTTT
.	TRBJ2-7	TRBV7-9	few	CASTRDTSYEQYF	TGTGCCAGTACCCGGGACACGAGCTACGAGCAGTACTTC
.	TRBJ1-6	TRBV25-1	.	CASSEGAKYNSPLHF	TGTGCCAGCAGTGAAGGGGCTAAATATAATTCACCCCTCCACTTT
.	TRBJ2-5	TRBV4-1	few	CASSHAGPYQETQYF	TGCGCCAGCAGCCATGCGGGACCGTACCAAGAGACCCAGTACTTC
.	TRBJ2-2	TRBV11-2	few	CASSRRHTGGPGELFF	TGTGCCAGCAGCAGAAGACATACGGGGGGCCCCGGGGAGCTGTTTTTT
.	TRBJ2-1	TRBV6-2/TRBV6-3	.	CASSYQGYNEQFF	TGTGCCAGCAGTTACCAAGGCTACAATGAGCAGTTCTTC
TRBD1	TRBJ2-3	TRBV2	few	CASSEVQGARTDTQYF	TGTGCCAGCAGTGAAGTACAGGGGGCCCGCACAGATACGCAGTATTTT
.	TRBJ2-5	TRBV15	.	CATSGSYGVQETQYF	TGTGCCACCAGCGGTTCTTATGGGGTCCAAGAGACCCAGTACTTC
.	TRBJ2-5	TRBV7-9	many	CASSFYQETQYF	TGTGCCAGCAGCTTTTACCAAGAGACCCAGTACTTC
.	TRBJ2-2	TRBV4-3	.	CASSQDYPGNTGELFF	TGCGCCAGCAGCCAAGATTATCCAGGGAACACCGGGGAGCTGTTTTTT
TRBD1	TRBJ1-2	TRBV6-5	.	CASSYGWGGGVDGYTF	TGTGCCAGCAGTTACGGGTGGGGAGGGGGCGTCGATGGCTACACCTTC
TRBD1	TRBJ2-7	TRBV7-6	.	CASSLGDRATYEQYF	TGTGCCAGCAGCCTCGGGGACAGAGCCACCTACGAGCAGTACTTC
.	TRBJ2-4	TRBV12-3/TRBV12-4	.	CASSSYELAKNIQYF	TGTGCCAGCAGTTCCTACGAACTAGCCAAAAACATTCAGTACTTC
.	TRBJ1-2	TRBV4-3	many	CASSQDPNYGYTF	TGCGCCAGCAGCCAAGACCCCAACTATGGCTACACCTTC
.	TRBJ2-7	TRBV5-6	.	CASSQGGFYEQYF	TGTGCCAGCAGCCAGGGTGGATTCTACGAGCAGTACTTC
.	TRBJ2-6	TRBV19	many	CASTISGANVLTF	TGTGCCAGTACCATCTCTGGGGCCAACGTCCTGACTTTC
.	TRBJ2-2	TRBV7-8	few	CASRYTGELFF	TGTGCCAGCAGATACACCGGGGAGCTGTTTTTT
TRBD2	TRBJ2-2	TRBV4-3	.	CASSQDLSLAGRTGELFF	TGCGCCAGCAGCCAAGATCTCTCACTAGCGGGCCGCACCGGGGAGCTGTTTTTT
TRBD1	TRBJ1-2	TRBV5-4	.	CASSFSGGAGYTF	TGTGCCAGCAGCTTTTCAGGGGGGGCTGGCTACACCTTC
.	TRBJ1-4	TRBV7-9	.	CASSSAGAINEKLFF	TGTGCCAGCAGCTCCGCGGGAGCAATTAATGAAAAACTGTTTTTT
TRBD1	TRBJ1-3	TRBV7-8	.	CASSLGTGSGNTIYF	TGTGCCAGCAGCTTGGGGACAGGGTCTGGAAACACCATATATTTT
.	TRBJ2-2	TRBV20-1	.	CSASPGGSNTGELFF	TGCAGTGCTAGCCCGGGCGGGTCGAACACCGGGGAGCTGTTTTTT
.	TRBJ2-7	TRBV2	.	CASARAPPWYRSYEQYF	TGTGCCAGCGCCCGAGCCCCCCCTTGGTACCGGAGCTACGAGCAGTACTTC
TRBD1	TRBJ2-3	TRBV11-2	many	CASSHGQGAVTDTQYF	TGTGCCAGCAGTCACGGACAGGGGGCTGTGACAGATACGCAGTATTTT
TRBD1	TRBJ2-7	TRBV4-3	few	CASSPYRDSSYEQYF	TGCGCCAGCAGCCCCTACCGGGACAGCTCCTACGAGCAGTACTTC
TRBD1	TRBJ2-2	TRBV4-1	few	CASSQGDREWELFF	TGCGCCAGCAGCCAAGGAGACAGGGAGTGGGAGCTGTTTTTT
.	TRBJ2-2	TRBV4-1	few	CASSIGVTNTGELFF	TGCGCCAGCAGCATTGGCGTAACGAACACCGGGGAGCTGTTTTTT
.	TRBJ2-7	TRBV3-1	.	CASSQDFRQYF	TGTGCCAGCAGCCAAGATTTTCGGCAGTACTTC
.	TRBJ1-1	TRBV19	.	CASNTYSGVTTEAFF	TGTGCCAGTAACACATACAGTGGGGTAACGACTGAAGCTTTCTTT
.	TRBJ1-3	TRBV15	few	CATSREKGIGNTIYF	TGTGCCACCAGCAGAGAAAAGGGTATCGGAAACACCATATATTTT
TRBD2	TRBJ2-1	TRBV6-5	few	CASRLGLAANEQFF	TGTGCCAGCAGACTGGGACTAGCGGCCAATGAGCAGTTCTTC